This is a list of T cell receptor beta chains from one sample in a study of CD8+CD57+ T cells in acquired aplastic anemia. Via MiXCR, TCRdb re-called the reads, giving one row per CDR3 protein. The repertoire holds a few hundred thousand distinct CDR3 sequences, with around 68% as singletons. Sequencing used sorted CD4+, CD8+, or CD8+CD57+ T cells (not recorded which) from PBMCs. All receptors come from a human donor in good health, serving as a control. The CDR3 runs from the conserved cysteine through the conserved F or W. Fields, in order: D gene, J gene, clone size, V gene, CDR3 protein, CDR3 DNA. D genes are given only for firm matches. Size is stated for part of the rows, as once, few or many counts, or as a class when the clone is expanded.

. | TRBJ1-3 | many | TRBV19 | CASSYPGNTIYF | TGTGCCAGTAGTTACCCTGGAAACACCATATATTTT
. | TRBJ2-7 | . | TRBV7-3 | CASSSSAGVNNAKYF | TGTGCCAGCAGCTCTAGCGCGGGTGTGAACAACGCCAAGTACTTC
. | TRBJ2-5 | few | TRBV25-1 | CASSYNRGPETQYF | TGTGCCAGCAGCTATAACAGAGGACCAGAGACCCAGTACTTC
. | TRBJ1-6 | . | TRBV5-1 | CAGTLMAWGSPLHF | TGCGCCGGCACATTGATGGCGTGGGGTTCACCCCTCCACTTT
. | TRBJ2-5 | . | TRBV20-1 | CSARGTDAGTETQYF | TGCAGTGCTAGAGGGACCGATGCAGGGACGGAGACCCAGTACTTC
. | TRBJ1-1 | . | TRBV9 | CASSVSRANNEAFF | TGCGCCAGCAGCGTGTCGAGGGCGAACAACGAAGCGTTCTTT
TRBD1 | TRBJ1-2 | . | TRBV2 | CASSVQGQGGYGYTF | TGTGCCAGCAGTGTTCAGGGACAGGGGGGCTATGGCTACACCTTC
TRBD1 | TRBJ1-5 | once | TRBV7-2 | CASSTRQGPVSQPQHF | TGTGCCAGTAGTACGCGACAGGGGCCTGTGTCTCAGCCCCAGCATTTT
. | TRBJ2-5 | . | TRBV7-9 | CASRGGSETEQDSQYF | TGCGCCAGCAGAGGGGGGTCCGAGACAGAACAAGACAGCCAGTACTTC
TRBD2 | TRBJ2-1 | many | TRBV7-2 | CASSLALAGGPEQFF | TGTGCCAGCAGCTTAGCGCTAGCGGGGGGGCCCGAGCAGTTCTTC
. | TRBJ2-6 | . | TRBV2 | CASSGTGPGANVLTF | TGTGCCAGCAGCGGAACAGGGCCTGGGGCCAACGTCCTGACTTTC
TRBD2 | TRBJ2-1 | . | TRBV7-4 | CASSDAGVAGAKNEQFF | TGTGCCAGCAGTGACGCGGGGGTAGCGGGGGCCAAGAATGAGCAGTTCTTC
. | TRBJ1-3 | few | TRBV30 | CAWSGTTGNTIYF | TGTGCCTGGAGCGGGACAACTGGAAACACCATATATTTT
. | TRBJ2-2 | . | TRBV7-2 | CAKDGGLFF | TGTGCCAAAGACGGGGGGCTGTTTTTT
TRBD1 | TRBJ1-6 | . | TRBV7-2 | CASSLEGAANTQYHF | TGTGCCAGCAGCTTAGAGGGGGCTGCAAATACGCAGTATCACTTT
. | TRBJ2-7 | . | TRBV25-1 | CASKGALSYEQYF | TGTGCCTCCAAAGGGGCACTCTCCTACGAGCAGTACTTC
. | TRBJ2-3 | . | TRBV20-1 | CSASKVGIETQYF | TGCAGTGCTAGTAAGGTCGGTATCGAGACGCAGTATTTT
. | TRBJ1-1 | many | TRBV4-3 | CASSQDPGDTEAFF | TGCGCCAGCAGCCAAGATCCCGGGGACACTGAAGCTTTCTTT
TRBD1 | TRBJ1-5 | . | TRBV5-1 | CASSSGQDNHQHF | TGCGCCAGCAGCTCTGGACAGGACAATCACCAGCATTTT
. | TRBJ1-2 | many | TRBV27 | CASGLGDGTYGYTF | TGTGCCAGCGGCCTAGGGGACGGAACTTATGGCTACACCTTC
TRBD1 | TRBJ1-6 | . | TRBV25-1 | CASSWDREDSLLHF | TGTGCCAGCAGTTGGGACAGGGAGGATTCACTCCTCCACTTT
. | TRBJ2-5 | . | TRBV19 | CASSIAGVRGETQYF | TGTGCCAGTAGTATAGCGGGAGTCAGGGGAGAGACCCAGTACTTC
TRBD2 | TRBJ2-1 | . | TRBV2 | CASSGGISGGAYNEQFF | TGTGCCAGCAGTGGTGGGATTAGTGGGGGGGCCTACAATGAGCAGTTCTTC
TRBD2 | TRBJ2-5 | . | TRBV20-1 | CSVTSERPPEAQYF | TGCAGTGTAACTAGCGAGAGGCCCCCAGAGGCCCAGTACTTC
. | TRBJ2-7 | once | TRBV20-1 | CSAEGQNYEQYF | TGCAGTGCTGAAGGACAGAACTACGAGCAGTACTTC
. | TRBJ1-6 | . | TRBV19 | CASSSGGANSPLHF | TGTGCCAGCAGCTCGGGAGGGGCCAATTCCCCCCTCCACTTT
. | TRBJ1-1 | . | TRBV9 | CASSASGQNTEAFF | TGTGCCAGCAGCGCCAGTGGGCAGAACACTGAAGCTTTCTTT
. | TRBJ1-4 | many | TRBV7-2 | CASSPTVTGVEKLFF | TGTGCCAGCAGCCCTACCGTTACAGGAGTCGAAAAACTGTTTTTT
TRBD2 | TRBJ2-1 | . | TRBV7-2 | CASRHGGGGHDELFF | TGCGCCAGCAGACACGGGGGCGGGGGGCACGATGAGCTGTTCTTC
. | TRBJ1-1 | . | TRBV15 | CASRLDQGNNEAFF | TGTGCCAGCAGGTTGGACCAAGGGAACAATGAAGCTTTCTTT
. | TRBJ2-3 | . | TRBV6-5 | CASSYKRSRYTQYF | TGTGCCAGCAGTTACAAGCGCAGCCGATATACGCAGTATTTT
. | TRBJ1-1 | . | TRBV7-2 | CASSLDRGRGPKNTEAFF | TGTGCCAGCAGCTTAGATCGTGGGAGGGGCCCGAAGAACACTGAAGCTTTCTTT
TRBD2 | TRBJ2-3 | many | TRBV10-3 | CAISGVRGEDTQYF | TGTGCCATCAGTGGAGTGCGGGGGGAAGATACGCAGTATTTT
TRBD1 | TRBJ1-6 | many | TRBV7-2 | CASSLVVTGVNSPLHF | TGTGCCAGCAGCTTAGTGGTGACAGGGGTAAATTCACCCCTCCACTTT
. | TRBJ1-1 | . | TRBV9 | CASSREHQPGEDFF | TGTGCCAGCAGCAGGGAGCACCAGCCGGGAGAAGACTTCTTT
. | TRBJ1-6 | . | TRBV5-1 | CASSLAGWSPLHF | TGCGCCAGCAGCTTGGCGGGGTGGTCACCCCTCCACTTT
TRBD2 | TRBJ2-1 | few | TRBV19 | CASRAGTSGGGEQFF | TGTGCCAGTAGGGCCGGGACTAGCGGGGGTGGTGAGCAGTTCTTC
TRBD2 | TRBJ2-5 | . | TRBV20-1 | CSATSGGAWETQYF | TGCAGTGCTACTAGCGGGGGGGCTTGGGAGACCCAGTACTTC
TRBD1 | TRBJ1-3 | . | TRBV12-5 | CASRATGTGSGSTIYF | TGTGCCAGCAGAGCCACCGGGACAGGCTCTGGAAGCACCATATATTTT
. | TRBJ1-5 | few | TRBV15 | CATSGNGVRDQPQHF | TGTGCCACCAGCGGGAATGGGGTACGGGATCAGCCCCAGCATTTT
TRBD2 | TRBJ2-1 | many | TRBV2 | CASLLGTSGDNEQFF | TGTGCCAGCCTCCTAGGGACTAGCGGTGACAATGAGCAGTTCTTC
TRBD2 | TRBJ2-3 | . | TRBV15 | CATSGVAGEAQYF | TGTGCCACCAGCGGCGTAGCGGGAGAGGCGCAGTATTTT
TRBD1 | TRBJ1-2 | . | TRBV6-5 | CASTQRDSHGYTF | TGTGCCAGCACCCAACGGGACAGCCATGGCTACACCTTC
. | TRBJ2-5 | . | TRBV12-3/TRBV12-4 | CASGRDYRGETQYF | TGTGCCAGTGGCCGAGATTATAGGGGAGAGACCCAGTACTTC
. | TRBJ1-5 | many | TRBV12-3/TRBV12-4 | CASSFVGFDQPQHF | TGTGCCAGCAGTTTTGTGGGGTTCGATCAGCCCCAGCATTTT
TRBD1 | TRBJ1-2 | . | TRBV5-4 | CASSQDRTGDNYGYTF | TGTGCCAGCTCCCAGGACAGGACAGGGGACAACTATGGCTACACCTTC
. | TRBJ1-6 | . | TRBV15 | CATSRGVRRITLHF | TGTGCCACCAGCAGGGGGGTCAGAAGAATCACCCTCCACTTT
TRBD1 | TRBJ2-1 | many | TRBV5-1 | CASSLVPGGSYNEQFF | TGCGCCAGCAGCTTGGTACCAGGGGGCTCCTACAATGAGCAGTTCTTC
. | TRBJ1-4 | . | TRBV3-1 | CASSQRSGRTNEKLFF | TGTGCCAGCAGCCAACGCTCGGGGCGCACTAATGAAAAACTGTTTTTT